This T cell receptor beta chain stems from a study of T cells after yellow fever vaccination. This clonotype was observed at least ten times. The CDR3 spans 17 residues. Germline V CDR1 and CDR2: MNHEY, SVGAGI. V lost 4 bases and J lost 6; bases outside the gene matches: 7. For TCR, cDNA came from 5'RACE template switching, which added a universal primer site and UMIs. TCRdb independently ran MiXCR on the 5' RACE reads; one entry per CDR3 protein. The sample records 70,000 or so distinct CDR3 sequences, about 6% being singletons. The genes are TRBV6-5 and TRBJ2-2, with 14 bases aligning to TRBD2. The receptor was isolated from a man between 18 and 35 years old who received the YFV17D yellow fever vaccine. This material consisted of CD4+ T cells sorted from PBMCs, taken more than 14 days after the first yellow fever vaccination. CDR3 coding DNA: TGTGCCAGCAGTTCCGGGACTAGCGGGGGTAACCCCGGGGAGCTGTTTTTT. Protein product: CASSSGTSGGNPGELFF.